These 19 T cell receptor beta chains came from one sample sequenced in a study of blood T cell repertoires in COVID-19. Clones were read by immunoSEQ multiplex PCR, and TCRdb kept only the in-frame ones, dropping some. The sample records 120,000 or so clones, around 68% being singletons. Material: peripheral blood. The receptors originated from a woman aged 55-69 years with acute or convalescent COVID-19.

V and J are TRBV24-1 and TRBJ2-3, with TRBD2 matching over 13 bases. With V trimmed by 3 bases and J by 6 bases, 8 bases remained unmatched. This CDR3 spans 17 amino acids. The germline V gene encodes CDR1 KGHDR and CDR2 SFDVKD. The DNA for the CDR3 is TGTGCCACCAGTGATACCCGACTAGCGGGGGGATGGGATACGCAGTATTTT. It is translated as CATSDTRLAGGWDTQYF.

This clone was counted between two and nine times. The V call is TRBV12-5, the J call TRBJ1-5, with a possible D match to TRBD1 (5 bases). Germline-derived CDR1 and CDR2 are LGHNT and FRNRAP. Trimming took 0 bases from V and 6 from J, leaving 15 bases between them. This CDR3 is 16 amino acids long. The CDR3 sequence: CASGLVNWEGSQPQHF. The CDR3 coding sequence is TGTGCTAGTGGTTTGGTAAATTGGGAGGGGAGTCAGCCCCAGCATTTT.

The chain employs TRBV5-8 and TRBJ1-1; TRBD1 aligns across 9 bases. The V segment lost 4 bases and the J segment 1 base; nucleotides outside the gene matches: 5. The CDR3 consists of 15 residues. Germline V CDR1 and CDR2: SGHTS, YDEGEE. This CDR3 reads CASSPRDRENTEAFF. In DNA form, the CDR3 reads TGTGCCAGCAGCCCACGGGACAGGGAGAACACTGAAGCTTTCTTT.

This chain links TRBV5-1 with TRBJ2-7; a weak D match, TRBD1 (6 bases). Germline V gives CDR1 SGHRS, CDR2 YFSETQ. The CDR3 is 14 residues long. Trimming removed 4 bases from V and 4 bases from J, with 15 bases in between. The CDR3 nucleotides read TGCGCCAGCAGCCCTACCGGGCAGGGGTACGAGCAGTACTTC. It specifies CASSPTGQGYEQYF. Full variable domain (missing parts from reference TRBV5-1 and TRBJ2-7): KAGVTQTPRYLIKTRGQQVTLSCSPISGHRSVSWYQQTPGQGLQFLFEYFSETQRNKGNFPGRFSGRQFSNSRSEMNVSTLELGDSALYLCASSPTGQGYEQYFGPGTRLTVT.

At least ten counts were recorded for this clone. This chain connects TRBV19 to TRBJ1-3, with D unresolved. Deletions cut 3 bases from V and 3 bases from J, with 6 bases between. Per the germline V gene, CDR1 is LNHDA and CDR2 is SQIVND (reference sequence). The CDR3 runs 13 residues. DNA for the CDR3: TGTGCCAGTAGTATTAACAGTGGAAACACCATATATTTT. This codes for CASSINSGNTIYF.

The count of this clone is one. The rearrangement joins TRBV5-1 to TRBJ1-5; 9 bases fit TRBD1. The germline gives CDR1 SGHRS, CDR2 YFSETQ. J gave up 6 bases and V 4 bases, and 11 bases lay outside the gene matches. There are 16 residues in the CDR3. For the CDR3, the DNA is TGCGCCAGCAGCCCCGGACAGGGGTTAGGGGTTCAGCCCCAGCATTTT. It encodes CASSPGQGLGVQPQHF.

The chain combines TRBV27 with TRBJ1-5; TRBD1 matches 9 bases. V gave up 4 bases and J gave up 6 bases; unmatched junction bases: 4. This CDR3 has 14 amino acids. CDR1 MNHEY and CDR2 SMNVEV come from the germline V gene (reference sequence). CDR3 residues: CASSSTGGFQPQHF. CDR3 sequence (DNA): TGTGCCAGCAGTTCCACAGGGGGCTTTCAGCCCCAGCATTTT.

The J gene is TRBJ2-3, the V gene TRBV12-5, with D unresolved. CDR1 and CDR2 (germline): LGHNT, FRNRAP. The CDR3 covers 18 residues. V was trimmed by 9 bases and J by 2 bases, leaving 27 bases between them. The CDR3 loop is CASFGSRIGGAYTDTQYF. DNA for the CDR3: TGTGCTAGCTTCGGCAGTCGTATAGGCGGAGCTTACACAGATACGCAGTATTTT.

The gene calls are TRBV6-2 or TRBV6-3 and TRBJ1-4; 7 positions match TRBD1. V dropped 6 bases and J dropped 7; count of bases not matched to a gene: 8. In germline, CDR1 is MNHEY, CDR2 SVGEGT. The CDR3 is made up of 14 amino acids. CDR3 loop: CASSSGQDGEKLFF. DNA for the CDR3: TGTGCCAGCAGCTCCGGACAGGACGGTGAAAAACTGTTTTTT.

The V call is TRBV11-1, the J call TRBJ2-3, with D possibly TRBD2 on 7 matching bases. Trimming removed 5 bases from V and 7 bases from J, with 13 bases in between. Per the germline V gene, CDR1 is SGHAT and CDR2 is FQDESV (reference sequence). This CDR3 has 13 amino acids. The CDR3 coding sequence is TGTGCCAGCAGCGACGGGGGGCTTAATACGCAGTATTTT. It codes for CASSDGGLNTQYF.

The CDR3, as DNA: TGTGCCAGCAGTTTTAGGACAAGGAACACTGAAGCTTTCTTT. It is translated as CASSFRTRNTEAFF. V is TRBV6-5 and J is TRBJ1-1; TRBD1 is a possible D gene (5 bases). Trimming cost V 4 bases and J 1 base, with 10 bases left between them. Germline V gene lookup returns CDR1 MNHEY and CDR2 SVGAGI. The CDR3 covers 14 residues.

This chain links TRBV10-3 with TRBJ1-3; no definite D call. Germline values: CDR1 ENHRY, CDR2 SYGVKD. V was shortened by 0 bases and J by 7 bases, with 7 bases between the two germline ends. This CDR3 has 13 residues. DNA for the CDR3: TGTGCCATCAGTGAGTCCCCGGGGAACACCATATATTTT. Translating gives CAISESPGNTIYF.

The chain employs TRBV29-1 and TRBJ1-4, with D perhaps TRBD1 (5 bases). Germline loops: CDR1 SQVTM, CDR2 ANQGSEA. V was pared by 4 bases and J by 0 bases, with 15 bases between. The CDR3 extends over 16 amino acids. The CDR3 here is CSVVFVGLTTNEKLFF. The DNA for the CDR3 is TGCAGCGTTGTGTTTGTGGGACTGACAACTAATGAAAAACTGTTTTTT.

The V and J genes are TRBV30 and TRBJ1-2; 7 bases fit TRBD1. This CDR3 has 18 residues. In germline, CDR1 is GTSNPN, CDR2 SVGIG (reference sequence). V was pared by 3 bases and J by 5 bases, with 21 bases of the junction left unmatched. The CDR3 DNA reads TGTGCCTGGAGCTCAGCCCCTGGGACAGTAAAGGCCCTATATGGCTACACCTTC. The encoded protein is CAWSSAPGTVKALYGYTF.

This chain uses TRBV12-3 or TRBV12-4 with TRBJ1-5; no clear D. CDR3 length: 12 amino acids. V dropped 3 bases and J dropped 6 bases, with 6 bases sitting between them. DNA of the CDR3: TGTGCCAGCAGTTTTGGCTTTCAGCCCCAGCATTTT. Amino acids: CASSFGFQPQHF.

The chain couples TRBV18 to TRBJ1-1; tentatively, D is TRBD1 (6 bases). Germline V lookup: CDR1 KGHSH, CDR2 LQKENI. V was cut by 4 bases and J by 8 bases, with 17 bases left in between. This CDR3 comprises 14 residues. The CDR3 protein is CASSLPVQGSEAFF. The CDR3 nucleotides are TGTGCCAGCTCACTACCCGTACAGGGTTCCGAAGCTTTCTTT.

The genes are TRBV7-3 and TRBJ2-3; 8 bases line up with TRBD2. The length of the CDR3 is 18 residues. Germline CDR1 SGHTA, CDR2 FQGTGA. The V segment lost 5 bases and the J segment 1 base; nucleotides outside the gene matches: 14. CDR3 in DNA: TGTGCCAGCAGCAAAAGGTGGTTACGGGGGGGAGGCACAGATACGCAGTATTTT. Translation: CASSKRWLRGGGTDTQYF.

This chain joins TRBV6-6 and TRBJ1-5; possible D gene TRBD1, 5 bases. CDR1 is MNHNY, CDR2 SVGAGI, per germline (reference sequence). V was trimmed by 0 bases and J by 4 bases, leaving 13 bases between them. The CDR3 sequence is 16 residues long. DNA of the CDR3: TGTGCCAGCAGTTACTCCCTTATGGGGGGAAATCAGCCCCAGCATTTT. This encodes CASSYSLMGGNQPQHF.

The V gene is TRBV2, the J gene TRBJ1-1; TRBD1 might be the D (6 bases). The germline gives CDR1 SNHLY, CDR2 FYNNEI. With 11 bases removed from V and 3 bases from J, the gap between germline ends came to 16 bases. The CDR3 is made up of 13 amino acids. This chain's CDR3 is CASHREMDTEAFF. In DNA, the CDR3 is TGTGCCTCACACAGGGAAATGGACACTGAAGCTTTCTTT.